The source of this T cell receptor (beta chain) is a study of blood T cells in healthy people across ages. It was with a sample-barcoded 5' primer and a J-beta primer mix that a second PCR of about 6 to 12 cycles was run. One entry per CDR3 protein results from TCRdb running MiXCR on the 5' RACE reads. Seen here are hundreds of thousands of distinct CDR3 sequences, around 31% observed once, and the top ten hold approximately 14%. Trimming removed 0 bases from V and 7 bases from J; junction bases left unmatched: 9. The germline V gene has CDR1 DFQATT and CDR2 SNEGSKA (reference sequence). This CDR3 is built from 15 residues.

The sample taken for sequencing was blood. The gene calls are TRBV20-1 and TRBJ2-7, with 10 bases aligning to TRBD2. This receptor was taken from a woman aged 80 or over in good health. CDR3 protein: CSAREALAGVNEQYF. CDR3 nucleotide sequence: TGCAGTGCTAGAGAGGCGCTAGCGGGGGTGAATGAGCAGTACTTC.